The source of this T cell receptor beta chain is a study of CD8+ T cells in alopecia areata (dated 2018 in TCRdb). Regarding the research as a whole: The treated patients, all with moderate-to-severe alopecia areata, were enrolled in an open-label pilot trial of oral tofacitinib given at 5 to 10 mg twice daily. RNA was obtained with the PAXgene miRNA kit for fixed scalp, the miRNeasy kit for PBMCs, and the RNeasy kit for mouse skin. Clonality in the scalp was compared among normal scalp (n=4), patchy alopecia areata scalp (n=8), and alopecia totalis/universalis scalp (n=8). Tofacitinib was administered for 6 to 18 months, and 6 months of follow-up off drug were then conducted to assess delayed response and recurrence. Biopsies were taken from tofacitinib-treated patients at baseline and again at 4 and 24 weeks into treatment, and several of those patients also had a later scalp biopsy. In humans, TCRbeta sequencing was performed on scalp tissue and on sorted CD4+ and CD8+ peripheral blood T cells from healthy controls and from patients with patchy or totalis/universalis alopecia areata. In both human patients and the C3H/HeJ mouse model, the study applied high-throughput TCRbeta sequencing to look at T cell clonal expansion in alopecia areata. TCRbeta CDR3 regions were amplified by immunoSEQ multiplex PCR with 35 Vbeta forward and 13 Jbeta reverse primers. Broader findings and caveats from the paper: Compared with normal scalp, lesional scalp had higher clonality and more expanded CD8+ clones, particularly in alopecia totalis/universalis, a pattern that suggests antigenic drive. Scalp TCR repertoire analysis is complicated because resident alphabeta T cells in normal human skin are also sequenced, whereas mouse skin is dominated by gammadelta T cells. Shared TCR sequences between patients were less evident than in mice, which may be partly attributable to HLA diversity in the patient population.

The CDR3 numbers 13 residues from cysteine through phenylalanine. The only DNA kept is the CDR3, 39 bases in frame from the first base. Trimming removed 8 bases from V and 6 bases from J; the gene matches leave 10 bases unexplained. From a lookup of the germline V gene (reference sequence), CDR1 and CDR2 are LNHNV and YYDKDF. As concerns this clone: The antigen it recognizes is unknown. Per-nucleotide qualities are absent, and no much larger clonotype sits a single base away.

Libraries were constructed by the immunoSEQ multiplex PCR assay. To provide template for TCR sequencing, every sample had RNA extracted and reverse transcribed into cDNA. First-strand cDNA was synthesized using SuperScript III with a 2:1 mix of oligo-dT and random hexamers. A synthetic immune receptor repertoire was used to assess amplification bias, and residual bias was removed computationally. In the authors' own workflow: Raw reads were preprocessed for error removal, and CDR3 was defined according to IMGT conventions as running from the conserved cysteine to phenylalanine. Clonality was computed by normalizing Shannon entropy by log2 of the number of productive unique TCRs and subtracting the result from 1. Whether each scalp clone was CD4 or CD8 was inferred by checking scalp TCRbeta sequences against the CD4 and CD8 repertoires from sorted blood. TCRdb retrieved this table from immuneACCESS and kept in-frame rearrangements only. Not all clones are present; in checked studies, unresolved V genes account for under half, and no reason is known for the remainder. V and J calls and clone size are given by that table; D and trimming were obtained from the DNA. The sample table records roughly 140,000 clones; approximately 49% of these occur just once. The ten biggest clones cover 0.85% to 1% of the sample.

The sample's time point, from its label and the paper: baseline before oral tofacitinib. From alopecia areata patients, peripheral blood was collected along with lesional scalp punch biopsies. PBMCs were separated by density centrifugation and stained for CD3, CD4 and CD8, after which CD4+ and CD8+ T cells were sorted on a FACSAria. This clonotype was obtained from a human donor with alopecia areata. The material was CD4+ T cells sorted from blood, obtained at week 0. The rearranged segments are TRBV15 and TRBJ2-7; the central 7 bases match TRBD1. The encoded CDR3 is CATVDRDRREQYF. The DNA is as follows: TGTGCCACCGTCGACAGGGATCGGCGCGAGCAGTACTTC.